This entry lists 12 T cell receptor beta chains sequenced from one sample in a study of CD8 T cells in Susac syndrome. It was with random hexamers that about 0.45 to 1 ug RNA was reverse transcribed. Via MiXCR, TCRdb re-called the immunoSEQ multiplex PCR reads, giving one row per CDR3 protein. The data hold around 130,000 distinct CDR3 sequences, with nearly 96% observed a single time. Sample: CD4+ T cells from PBMCs. Every receptor here comes from a human donor with Susac syndrome.

This rearrangement joins TRBV6-2 or TRBV6-3 to TRBJ2-1, with 7 bases matching TRBD2. V shed 5 bases and J 0 bases; nucleotides not matched to a gene: 7. The CDR3 sequence is 16 residues long. Germline CDR1 is MNHEY and CDR2 is SVGEGT. CDR3 coding DNA: TGTGCCAGCAGTCCTTCGGGACTACCCTCCTACAATGAGCAGTTCTTC. This codes for CASSPSGLPSYNEQFF.

V is TRBV20-1 and J is TRBJ2-1; 10 bases are shared with TRBD2. The CDR3 has 16 residues. Germline CDR1 reads DFQATT; CDR2 reads SNEGSKA (reference sequence). V dropped 5 bases and J dropped 6; count of bases not matched to a gene: 13. CDR3 protein: CSAGGAGGGKVNEQFF. The CDR3 region has the DNA TGCAGTGCTGGGGGAGCGGGAGGGGGGAAGGTCAATGAGCAGTTCTTC.

The J gene is TRBJ2-1, the V gene TRBV14; maybe TRBD2 (5 bases). Germline-derived CDR1 and CDR2 are SGHDN and FVKESK. V lost 5 bases and J 9 bases, leaving 23 bases between the germline ends. This CDR3 spans 16 amino acids. The DNA for the CDR3 is TGTGCCAGCAGCTTATCTGGAGGTCTACCTCCTAGTGAGCAGTTCTTC. It codes for CASSLSGGLPPSEQFF.

The chain recombines TRBV27 with TRBJ1-5; D might be TRBD1 (6 bases). Germline assignment: CDR1 MNHEY and CDR2 SMNVEV (reference sequence). Trimming took off 0 bases at V and 3 bases at J, with 9 bases between the two ends. The CDR3 is 15 residues long. DNA for the CDR3: TGTGCCAGCAGTTTATCGGGACAAGCCAATCAGCCCCAGCATTTT. Its translation is CASSLSGQANQPQHF.

The V and J genes are TRBV28 and TRBJ2-5, with 8 bases that match TRBD2. This CDR3 region has 15 residues. The germline gives CDR1 MDHEN, CDR2 SYDVKM. J gave up 4 bases and V 3 bases, and 7 bases lay outside the gene matches. CDR3 in DNA: TGTGCCAGCAGTTTGGCGGGGGGCCGTCGAGAGACCCAGTACTTC. Its translation: CASSLAGGRRETQYF.

The chain combines TRBV28 with TRBJ1-4, with D unclear. Per germline, CDR1 MDHEN and CDR2 SYDVKM. V was shortened by 6 bases and J by 7 bases, with 15 bases between the two germline ends. The CDR3 totals 14 residues. The CDR3 spells CASRPESFGEKLFF. The CDR3 region has the DNA TGTGCCAGCAGGCCGGAGAGTTTCGGTGAAAAACTGTTTTTT. Together with reference TRBV28 and TRBJ1-4, the CDR3 gives the full variable domain: DVKVTQSSRYLVKRTGEKVFLECVQDMDHENMFWYRQDPGLGLRLIYFSYDVKMKEKGDIPEGYSVSREKKERFSLILESASTNQTSMYLCASRPESFGEKLFFGSGTQLSVL.

The rearrangement links TRBV29-1 to TRBJ1-1, with no clear D. This CDR3 comprises 14 residues. Germline V CDR1 and CDR2: SQVTM, ANQGSEA. V gave up 1 base and J gave up 0 bases, with 9 bases separating them. The CDR3: CSVEGRYMNTEAFF. The CDR3 nucleotides read TGCAGCGTTGAAGGGAGATACATGAACACTGAAGCTTTCTTT.

The chain uses TRBV19 and TRBJ2-6; weak D call: TRBD1 (5 bases). CDR1 LNHDA and CDR2 SQIVND come from the germline V gene (reference sequence). The CDR3 is 13 amino acids. Trimming shortened V by 5 bases and J by 9 bases, and 11 bases separated the two germline ends. CDR3 sequence (DNA): TGTGCCAGTAGTGCAGGGTCGGGCAACGTCCTGACTTTC. Its protein is CASSAGSGNVLTF.

The chain joins TRBV3-1 to TRBJ1-4; TRBD1 matches at 9 bases. The V gene's germline CDR1 is LGHDT and CDR2 YNNKEL (reference sequence). With 0 bases clipped from V and 9 bases from J, the junction kept 8 bases outside the gene matches. This CDR3 region has 16 residues. The chain's CDR3 is CASSQDSGQGAKKLFF. The CDR3 nucleotides are TGTGCCAGCAGCCAAGATTCGGGACAGGGCGCTAAAAAACTGTTTTTT. Supplemented by reference TRBV3-1 and TRBJ1-4, the full variable domain reads DTAVSQTPKYLVTQMGNDKSIKCEQNLGHDTMYWYKQDSKKFLKIMFSYNNKELIINETVPNRFSPKSPDKAHLNLHINSLELGDSAVYFCASSQDSGQGAKKLFFGSGTQLSVL.

The chain joins TRBV12-3 or TRBV12-4 to TRBJ2-1; D call uncertain. The CDR3 contains 15 residues. V lost 6 bases, J lost 5 bases, and 17 bases lay in between. The CDR3 DNA is TGTGCCAGCAGAGAAGGAGAGACGGCACACAATGAGCAGTTCTTC. Its protein product is CASREGETAHNEQFF.

V and J are TRBV6-6 and TRBJ2-7, with D uncertain. The CDR3 is 11 residues long. From germline, CDR1 is MNHNY and CDR2 SVGAGI (reference sequence). Trimming took 1 base from V and 5 from J, leaving 3 bases between them. CDR3 DNA: TGTGCCAGCAGTTACTTCCACGAGCAGTACTTC. Its translation is CASSYFHEQYF.

The chain links TRBV6-5 to TRBJ1-4, with a tentative D call TRBD1 (6 bases). Germline V gives CDR1 MNHEY, CDR2 SVGAGI. Deletions cut 0 bases from V and 11 bases from J, with 10 bases between. The CDR3 runs to 13 residues. For the CDR3, the DNA is TGTGCCAGCAGTTACTCGGCGAGGGGGAAACTGTTTTTT. It yields the protein CASSYSARGKLFF.